This T cell receptor (beta chain) came from a study of identifying expanded T cells in peripheral blood. The germline CDR1 and CDR2 sequences are SGHDT and YYEEEE. V was trimmed by 4 bases and J by 0 bases, leaving 7 bases between them. The CDR3 loop spans 13 amino acids. Assay: immunoSEQ multiplex PCR; the TCRdb copy retains only in-frame clones and omits some. The sample yields about 90,000 clones, roughly 88% seen once. Study observations and caveats: Clone count variance between two-week samples rose with total template count.

Concerning this clone: Its antigen remains unidentified.

The TCR comes from a person aged 18-70 years in good health. The chain joins TRBV5-6 to TRBJ1-1; D ambiguous. The sequenced material came from blood. Here the CDR3 reads CASSREMNTEAFF. The DNA of the CDR3 is TGTGCCAGCAGCAGGGAGATGAACACTGAAGCTTTCTTT.